The clone carrying this TCR beta chain was counted between two and nine times. The sample comes from a study of cytomegalovirus exposure and HLA in healthy donors. 13 Jbeta primers and 60 Vbeta primers were used for the PCR. The method was immunoSEQ multiplex PCR; TCRdb's version includes in-frame clones alone and lacks a portion of them. The sample has more than 100,000 clones; 78% are singletons. V lost 8 bases and J lost 14; bases outside the gene matches: 10. Germline values: CDR1 MNHEY, CDR2 SVGAGI. CDR3 length equals 12 residues. J is TRBJ2-1 and V is TRBV6-5; 9 bases match TRBD1. Sample: PBMCs. The receptor was isolated from a woman aged 30 to 39 in good health and CMV-seropositive. The chain's CDR3 is CASQDSGTGKFF. The CDR3 DNA is TGTGCCAGCCAGGATTCGGGGACAGGGAAGTTCTTC.